Reported below is one T cell receptor (beta chain). What it binds is not known. A much larger clone differs from this one at a single base, so this may be a read error. The CDR3 runs 15 residues. Trimming cost V 2 bases and J 6 bases; bases outside gene matches: 7. Germline CDR1 is MDHEN and CDR2 is SYDVKM. This entry is derived from a study of regulatory T cells in long-lasting Graves disease. Study-wide findings and caveats: Sample size, which was small, may have reduced accuracy. Persistent disease preferred TRBV28, TRBJ1-2 and TRBJ2-5; new disease, TRBV20-1 and TRBJ2-1.

The time point denotes: persistent/refractory GD, antithyroid drugs over 5 years with positive TRAb. Extracted RNA from PBMCs served as the source of the TCR library. Library construction for TCR beta used iRepertoire HTBI primers and Arm-PCR of CDR3 regions. TCRdb re-derived calls from the multiplex PCR reads in MiXCR, one entry per CDR3 protein. This sample has fewer than 450,000 distinct CDR3 sequences, with 20% found just once. The sample was peripheral blood mononuclear cells (PBMCs), taken when the disease was refractory, from a patient treated with antithyroid drugs. The V and J genes are TRBV28 and TRBJ2-7; 10 positions agree with TRBD1. The receptor was derived from a female donor with Graves disease. The CDR3 coding sequence is TGTGCCAGCAGTTTACCTGGGACAGGGGTGTGCGAGCAGTACTTC. It specifies CASSLPGTGVCEQYF.